Below are 27 T cell receptor beta chains sequenced from a single sample in a study of blood T cell repertoires in COVID-19. The protocol was immunoSEQ multiplex PCR, while the TCRdb copy is restricted to in-frame clones and leaves out a portion. Counted here are over 250,000 clones, approximately 84% occurring once; the ten biggest clones make up 1.4% to 1.5%. What was sequenced was peripheral blood. These receptors all stem from a human donor with COVID-19, enrolled during active disease. The donor label of this sample is uncertain.

The J gene is TRBJ2-7, the V gene TRBV10-1, with D possibly being TRBD2 (5 bases). Trimming took off 3 bases at V and 2 bases at J, with 8 bases between the two ends. This CDR3 contains 13 residues. Per the germline V gene, CDR1 is WNHNN and CDR2 is SYGVQD (reference sequence). The CDR3 spells CASSDSVTYEQYF. CDR3 coding DNA: TGCGCCAGCAGTGATAGCGTAACCTACGAGCAGTACTTC.

In its sample, this clone was seen once. V is TRBV5-1 and J is TRBJ2-2, with D tentatively TRBD1 (5 bases). V lost 2 bases and J lost 1, with 6 bases in between. This CDR3 is built from 14 residues. Germline V gene sequence: CDR1 SGHRS, CDR2 YFSETQ. CDR3 sequence reads: CASSFTGNTGELFF. The CDR3, as DNA: TGCGCCAGCAGCTTTACAGGGAACACCGGGGAGCTGTTTTTT.

The chain combines TRBV7-2 with TRBJ2-3; TRBD2 matches 9 bases. Germline CDR1 is SGHTA and CDR2 is FQGNSA. Losses at the gene ends were 0 bases for V and 14 bases for J; bases not matched to a gene: 6. The CDR3 is 13 residues long. This CDR3 reads CASSLAGLAPWYF. The CDR3 nucleotides are TGTGCCAGCAGCTTAGCGGGACTAGCTCCTTGGTATTTT.

The chain is built from TRBV11-2 and TRBJ2-7, with D perhaps TRBD1 (6 bases). Trimming removed 2 bases from V and 2 bases from J, with 19 bases in between. This CDR3 comprises 17 residues. Germline V gene sequence: CDR1 SGHAT, CDR2 FQNNGV. The DNA of the CDR3 is TGTGCCAGCAGCTTACCCCTTAGGGGGATTGGAACCTACGAGCAGTACTTC. Translating gives CASSLPLRGIGTYEQYF. Full variable domain (outside the CDR3, taken from reference TRBV11-2 and TRBJ2-7): EAGVAQSPRYKIIEKRQSVAFWCNPISGHATLYWYQQILGQGPKLLIQFQNNGVVDDSQLPKDRFSAERLKGVDSTLKIQPAKLEDSAVYLCASSLPLRGIGTYEQYFGPGTRLTVT.

The J gene is TRBJ2-7, the V gene TRBV7-2; 8 nucleotides line up with TRBD1. This CDR3 is 14 amino acids long. The germline V gene has CDR1 SGHTA and CDR2 FQGNSA. Unmatched junction bases numbered 7, after V lost 3 bases and J lost 6 bases. CDR3 amino acids: CASSLGDRSREQYF. DNA of the CDR3: TGTGCCAGCAGCTTGGGGGACAGGTCACGCGAGCAGTACTTC.

The chain joins TRBV30 to TRBJ2-1, with TRBD2 matching over 10 bases. The germline V gene has CDR1 GTSNPN and CDR2 SVGIG (reference sequence). CDR3 length equals 16 residues. V shed 4 bases, J shed 7 bases, and the junction held 13 bases outside the gene matches. The CDR3 coding sequence is TGTGCCTGGACCTTGCTAGCGGGAGATCGAGGGAATGAGCAGTTCTTC. Protein sequence: CAWTLLAGDRGNEQFF. Full variable domain (remainder filled in from reference TRBV30 and TRBJ2-1): SQTIHQWPATLVQPVGSPLSLECTVEGTSNPNLYWYRQAAGRGLQLLFYSVGIGQISSEVPQNLSASRPQDRQFILSSKKLLLSDSGFYLCAWTLLAGDRGNEQFFGPGTRLTVL.

The V call is TRBV6-5, the J call TRBJ1-2; TRBD1 is a possible D gene (5 bases). This CDR3 is 12 amino acids long. Germline V gene lookup returns CDR1 MNHEY and CDR2 SVGAGI. Between the trimmed V and J ends, which lost 5 bases and 8 bases, there was a span of 12 bases. CDR3 region: CASSRSGFGYTF. CDR3 in DNA: TGTGCCAGCAGTCGCTCAGGGTTCGGCTACACCTTC.

The chain couples TRBV25-1 to TRBJ1-1; possible D gene TRBD1, 6 bases. V was shortened by 7 bases and J by 0 bases, with 12 bases between the two germline ends. Looked up from germline, CDR1 is MGHDK and CDR2 is SYGVNS. CDR3 length: 14 residues. As DNA, the CDR3 is TGTGCCAGCAAGGACAGCCGCTTGAACACTGAAGCTTTCTTT. Translation gives CASKDSRLNTEAFF.

This clone occurred once. The chain combines TRBV9 with TRBJ1-2; 7 bases agree with TRBD1. V lost 3 bases and J lost 8; bases outside the gene matches: 16. The CDR3 is 16 residues long. The germline gives CDR1 SGDLS, CDR2 YYNGEE. The CDR3 loop reads CASSGRVRDSLGGYTF. In nucleotides, the CDR3 is TGTGCCAGCAGCGGGAGAGTACGGGACAGCCTCGGCGGCTACACCTTC.

CDR3 nucleotide sequence: TGTGCCAGCAGCCAAGGGCGGGAAAATTCACCCCTCCACTTT. This sequence encodes CASSQGRENSPLHF. The chain couples TRBV14 to TRBJ1-6; D unresolved. Germline assignment: CDR1 SGHDN and CDR2 FVKESK. V was trimmed by 1 base and J by 7 bases, leaving 8 bases between them. The CDR3 is made up of 14 amino acids.

The chain has TRBV2 and TRBJ2-7; 11 bases are a match to TRBD2. Germline values: CDR1 SNHLY, CDR2 FYNNEI. With V trimmed by 5 bases and J by 6 bases, 9 bases remained unmatched. CDR3 length equals 15 residues. The CDR3 coding sequence is TGTGCCAGCAGTCGGGTACTAGCGGGAGCTTCCGAGCAGTACTTC. This translates into CASSRVLAGASEQYF.

CDR3 loop: CASSLATVYNYGYTF. CDR3 nucleotides: TGTGCCAGCAGCTTAGCGACAGTCTATAACTATGGCTACACCTTC. The chain employs TRBV7-2 and TRBJ1-2; the D gene is possibly TRBD1 (5 bases). The germline CDR1 and CDR2 sequences are SGHTA and FQGNSA. Between the trimmed V and J ends, which lost 0 bases and 1 base, there was a span of 9 bases. The CDR3 runs 15 residues.

This clone appeared once. The J gene is TRBJ1-4, the V gene TRBV30; D might be TRBD1 (6 bases). The CDR3 runs 14 residues. CDR1 and CDR2 from the germline V gene are GTSNPN and SVGIG (reference sequence). Trimming took off 2 bases at V and 10 bases at J, with 17 bases between the two ends. CDR3 sequence: CAWSSAGAAGKLFF. Written as DNA, the CDR3 is TGTGCCTGGAGTTCGGCAGGGGCCGCCGGAAAACTGTTTTTT.

The chain uses TRBV7-2 and TRBJ2-1, with 7 bases fitting TRBD2. Germline loops: CDR1 SGHTA, CDR2 FQGNSA. The V segment lost 4 bases and the J segment 7 bases; nucleotides outside the gene matches: 10. This CDR3 has 15 residues. DNA of the CDR3: TGTGCCAGCAGCTCCCAGGGCCGAGCGGGAAATGAGCAGTTCTTC. This translates into CASSSQGRAGNEQFF.

This rearrangement joins TRBV6-2 or TRBV6-3 to TRBJ2-1; the match to TRBD2 covers 8 bases. Germline loops: CDR1 MNHEY, CDR2 SVGEGT. J was trimmed by 3 bases and V by 2 bases; bases with no gene match: 12. This CDR3 contains 18 residues. The CDR3 coding sequence is TGTGCCAGCAGTTACCGGCGGATTGGGCGGGAGGTCTACAATGAGCAGTTCTTC. Translation: CASSYRRIGREVYNEQFF.

The gene calls are TRBV3-1 (or the pseudogene TRBV3-2) and TRBJ1-1; 8 bases map to TRBD1. Trimming removed 1 base from V and 4 bases from J; junction bases left unmatched: 8. This CDR3 contains 16 residues. Germline CDR1 and CDR2: LGHDT and YNNKEL (reference sequence). The CDR3 DNA reads as TGTGCCAGCAGCCAAGGGCAGGGGGCGCAAGGCACTGAAGCTTTCTTT. It is translated as CASSQGQGAQGTEAFF.

The chain uses TRBV19 and TRBJ1-5; D might be TRBD1 (5 bases). This CDR3 has 15 amino acids. Trimming pared 6 bases from V and 4 bases from J, leaving 16 bases between. CDR1 LNHDA and CDR2 SQIVND come from the germline V gene (reference sequence). In DNA form, the CDR3 reads TGTGCCAGTAGCCCTGTGGTGGGGGGGAATCAGCCCCAGCATTTT. It specifies CASSPVVGGNQPQHF.

About this clone: At one end, the junction sequence differs from germline, possibly due to a read error. The chain carries TRBV7-7 and TRBJ2-5; D is undetermined. The germline CDR1 and CDR2 sequences are SSHAT and FNYEAQ (reference sequence). CDR3 length: 15 residues. The CDR3 spells CASSLGLATQETQYF. The CDR3 DNA is TGTGCTAGCAGCCTGGGTTTGGCGACTCAAGAGACCCAGTACTTC. Using reference TRBV7-7 and TRBJ2-5 for the parts outside the CDR3, the full variable domain is GAGVSQSPRYKVTKRGQDVTLRCDPISSHATLYWYQQALGQGPEFLTYFNYEAQPDKSGLPSDRFSAERPEGSISTLTIQRTEQRDSAMYRCASSLGLATQETQYFGPGTRLLVL.

The chain links TRBV30 to TRBJ1-2, with TRBD1 matching 7 bases. Germline values: CDR1 GTSNPN, CDR2 SVGIG (reference sequence). Losses at the gene ends were 1 base for V and 3 bases for J; bases not matched to a gene: 5. This CDR3 is built from 14 residues. The CDR3 nucleotides are TGTGCCTGGAGTGGGAGAGGGGGCTACTATGGCTACACCTTC. This translates into CAWSGRGGYYGYTF.

The chain carries TRBV29-1 and TRBJ1-4; 7 positions agree with TRBD1. V was pared by 3 bases and J by 3 bases, with 4 bases of the junction left unmatched. The CDR3 runs 14 residues. Germline loops: CDR1 SQVTM, CDR2 ANQGSEA. The CDR3 is CSVEGQGANEKLFF. The CDR3 nucleotides read TGCAGCGTTGAGGGGCAGGGGGCTAATGAAAAACTGTTTTTT.

The chain has TRBV10-3 and TRBJ1-1; 8 nucleotides align to TRBD1. Trimming took 8 bases from V and 4 from J; bases not matched to a gene: 9. The CDR3 has 14 amino acids. Germline-derived CDR1 and CDR2 are ENHRY and SYGVKD. As DNA, the CDR3 is TGTGCCATCGCGCCGGCAGGGGGCAGCACTGAAGCTTTCTTT. As protein: CAIAPAGGSTEAFF.

The chain employs TRBV5-6 and TRBJ2-1, with TRBD2 identical over 11 bases. The CDR3 totals 17 residues. J was trimmed by 4 bases and V by 4 bases; bases with no gene match: 10. Germline CDR1 is SGHDT and CDR2 is YYEEEE. The CDR3: CASSLGPGLADYNEQFF. CDR3 nucleotides: TGTGCCAGCAGCCTCGGACCGGGACTAGCGGATTACAATGAGCAGTTCTTC.

The chain couples TRBV9 to TRBJ1-5, with 7 bases lining up with TRBD1. The CDR3 runs 15 residues. CDR1 is SGDLS and CDR2 is YYNGEE in the germline V gene. J was trimmed by 0 bases and V by 3 bases; bases with no gene match: 3. CDR3 nucleotide sequence: TGTGCCAGCAGCGCAGGGGGAAATAGCAATCAGCCCCAGCATTTT. Residues: CASSAGGNSNQPQHF.

CDR3 DNA sequence: TGTGCCAGTAGTTCCTGGACTAGCGGGAGCTCCTACAATGAGCAGTTCTTC. Translating gives CASSSWTSGSSYNEQFF. J is TRBJ2-1 and V is TRBV19; 13 bases line up with TRBD2. This CDR3 is built from 17 residues. CDR1 and CDR2 from the germline V gene are LNHDA and SQIVND (reference sequence). V was clipped by 5 bases and J by 0 bases; unmatched bases: 4. Filled out from reference TRBV19 and TRBJ2-1, the complete variable domain reads DGGITQSPKYLFRKEGQNVTLSCEQNLNHDAMYWYRQDPGQGLRLIYYSQIVNDFQKGDIAEGYSVSREKKESFPLTVTSAQKNPTAFYLCASSSWTSGSSYNEQFFGPGTRLTVL.

The chain recombines TRBV19 with TRBJ1-5; 10 bases match TRBD1. The germline V gene has CDR1 LNHDA and CDR2 SQIVND (reference sequence). The CDR3 is 18 amino acids. The V segment lost 5 bases and the J segment 0 bases; nucleotides outside the gene matches: 10. CDR3 in DNA: TGTGCCAGTAGTTCCCGACAGGGGGCTCCTAATAGCAATCAGCCCCAGCATTTT. It translates to CASSSRQGAPNSNQPQHF.

CDR3 sequence: CAWSGGQDPSGNTIYF. CDR3 coding DNA: TGTGCCTGGAGTGGGGGACAGGACCCCTCTGGAAACACCATATATTTT. J is TRBJ1-3 and V is TRBV30; TRBD1 aligns across 8 bases. V lost 1 base to trimming and J lost 0 bases; unmatched junction nucleotides: 5. The germline V gene has CDR1 GTSNPN and CDR2 SVGIG (reference sequence). CDR3 size: 16 residues.

The chain combines TRBV28 with TRBJ2-5, with 11 bases that match TRBD2. Germline CDR1 is MDHEN and CDR2 is SYDVKM. The CDR3 extends over 16 amino acids. V lost 3 bases to trimming and J lost 5 bases; unmatched junction nucleotides: 8. The CDR3, as DNA: TGTGCCAGCAGTTTGGTAGCGGGAGGGCCTCGGGAGACCCAGTACTTC. It is translated as CASSLVAGGPRETQYF.